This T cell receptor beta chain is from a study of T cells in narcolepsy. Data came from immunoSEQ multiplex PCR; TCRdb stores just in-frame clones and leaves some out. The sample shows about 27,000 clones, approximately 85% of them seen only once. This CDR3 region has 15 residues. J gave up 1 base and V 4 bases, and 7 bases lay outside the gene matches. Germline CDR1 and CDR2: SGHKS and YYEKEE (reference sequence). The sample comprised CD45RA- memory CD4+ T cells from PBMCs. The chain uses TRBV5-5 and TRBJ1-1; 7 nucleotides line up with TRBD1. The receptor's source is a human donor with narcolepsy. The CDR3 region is CASSPPGQTNTEAFF. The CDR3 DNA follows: TGTGCCAGCAGCCCCCCGGGACAGACGAACACTGAAGCTTTCTTT.